Shown below are 22 T cell receptor beta chains from a single sample sequenced in a study of immune evolution from preneoplasia to lung adenocarcinoma. Method: immunoSEQ multiplex PCR; TCRdb's copy keeps in-frame clones and lacks some. The sample has about 6,300 clones, roughly three quarters seen once. The sequenced sample consisted of FFPE minimally invasive lung adenocarcinoma tissue. These receptors were collected from a person aged 70 to 79 with lung adenocarcinoma.

Only a few counts were recorded for this clone. Other DNA sequences in this specimen translate into the identical CDR3. This chain connects TRBV19 to TRBJ2-3; the match to TRBD1 covers 9 bases. The CDR3 totals 16 residues. After removal of 3 bases from V and 5 bases from J, the junction contained 9 bases not matched to a gene. The germline gives CDR1 LNHDA, CDR2 SQIVND (reference sequence). In DNA form, the CDR3 reads TGTGCCAGTAGTATTGACGGGACAGGGTTTTTAGATACGCAGTATTTT. Translated, it gives CASSIDGTGFLDTQYF.

This clone has more than one count but fewer than ten. The rearrangement uses TRBV28 and TRBJ1-4; tentatively, D is TRBD1 (5 bases). The germline CDR1 and CDR2 sequences are MDHEN and SYDVKM. The CDR3 sequence is 14 residues long. Trimming left V 6 bases short and J 5 bases short, with 13 bases between. The CDR3 region is CASSLGGINEKLFF. CDR3 DNA: TGTGCCAGCAGCCTGGGGGGTATCAATGAAAAACTGTTTTTT.

The V and J genes are TRBV7-2 and TRBJ2-7; D gene ambiguous. Deletions cut 1 base from V and 4 bases from J, with 14 bases between. The germline CDR1 and CDR2 sequences are SGHTA and FQGNSA. There are 15 residues in the CDR3. This CDR3 is CASSLDARSLYEQYF. The CDR3 DNA sequence: TGTGCCAGCAGCTTAGATGCCAGGTCCTTATACGAGCAGTACTTC. Full variable domain (remainder filled in from reference TRBV7-2 and TRBJ2-7): GAGVSQSPSNKVTEKGKDVELRCDPISGHTALYWYRQSLGQGLEFLIYFQGNSAPDKSGLPSDRFSAERTGGSVSTLTIQRTQQEDSAVYLCASSLDARSLYEQYFGPGTRLTVT.

The rearrangement joins TRBV6-5 to TRBJ2-4; a possible D gene is TRBD1 (5 bases). Germline V lookup: CDR1 MNHEY, CDR2 SVGAGI. The CDR3 sequence is 14 residues long. With 6 bases removed from V and 6 bases from J, the gap between germline ends came to 15 bases. The CDR3 loop reads CASRRAGPRNIQYF. The CDR3 DNA is TGTGCCAGCAGAAGGGCAGGGCCCAGAAACATTCAGTACTTC.

The J gene is TRBJ2-5, the V gene TRBV5-4; the D is unclear. The germline V and J ends were trimmed by 0 bases and 5 bases, with 17 bases remaining between them. The CDR3 has 16 residues. CDR1 is SGHNT and CDR2 is YYREEE in the germline V gene (reference sequence). The CDR3 spells CASSLVPTAAMETQYF. CDR3 nucleotides: TGTGCCAGCAGCTTGGTCCCTACCGCGGCGATGGAGACCCAGTACTTC.

J is TRBJ1-6 and V is TRBV2; no reliable D call. CDR1 SNHLY and CDR2 FYNNEI come from the germline V gene. Trimming cost V 4 bases and J 0 bases, with 1 base left between them. The CDR3 is made up of 13 amino acids. The CDR3: CASSGSYNSPLHF. The CDR3 bases are TGTGCCAGCAGTGGCTCCTATAATTCACCCCTCCACTTT.

This chain links TRBV13 with TRBJ2-6, with D uncertain. The CDR3 is 14 amino acids. Looked up from germline, CDR1 is PRHDT and CDR2 is FYEKMQ (reference sequence). V lost 5 bases, J lost 0 bases, and 5 bases lay in between. The CDR3 sequence is CASSVNSGANVLTF. The CDR3 DNA sequence: TGTGCCAGCAGCGTAAACTCTGGGGCCAACGTCCTGACTTTC.

CDR3 in DNA: TGTGCCAGCAGCAAGGCTCGACAGATGCAGTACTTC. It yields the protein CASSKARQMQYF. This rearrangement joins TRBV7-8 to TRBJ2-7; weak D call: TRBD1 (5 bases). Germline CDR1 SGHVS, CDR2 FQNEAQ. The CDR3 loop spans 12 amino acids. V was pared by 5 bases and J by 9 bases, with 14 bases between.

This sequence joins TRBV4-3 and TRBJ2-1; the D is unclear. In germline, CDR1 is LGHNA, CDR2 YSLEER. Trimming pared 4 bases from V and 6 bases from J, leaving 16 bases between. The length of the CDR3 is 15 residues. This CDR3 reads CASSPDGNRLNEQFF. The CDR3 nucleotides are TGCGCCAGCAGCCCCGATGGGAACAGACTCAATGAGCAGTTCTTC.

This clone has just a few counts. The chain is built from TRBV5-4 and TRBJ2-2, with TRBD1 matching 7 bases. Germline lookup yields CDR1 SGHNT and CDR2 YYREEE (reference sequence). With V trimmed by 4 bases and J by 4 bases, 10 bases remained unmatched. This CDR3 is built from 16 residues. The CDR3 protein is CASSRGRQGTTGELFF. The CDR3 nucleotides are TGTGCCAGCAGCCGAGGACGACAGGGTACCACCGGGGAGCTGTTTTTT.

V usage is TRBV4-1 and J usage is TRBJ2-7, with 9 bases that match TRBD1. The CDR3 has 14 amino acids. Germline V gene data show CDR1 as MGHRA and CDR2 as YSYEKL. The J segment lost 3 bases and the V segment lost 4 bases, leaving 4 bases of the junction unmatched. As DNA, the CDR3 is TGCGCCAGCAGCCTCCGACAGGGGGTCTACGAGCAGTACTTC. Its protein is CASSLRQGVYEQYF.

A few counts support this clone. The chain has TRBV9 and TRBJ1-2; no clear D. The V and J ends lost 0 bases and 4 bases respectively, with 10 bases between them. Germline values: CDR1 SGDLS, CDR2 YYNGEE. CDR3 size: 14 residues. The CDR3 reads CASSVGMTSYGYTF. CDR3 sequence (DNA): TGTGCCAGCAGCGTAGGCATGACATCCTATGGCTACACCTTC.

This chain links TRBV21-1 with TRBJ2-7; the D call TRBD2 from the table was never checked on the DNA. TRBV21-1 is tagged as a pseudogene. The CDR3 is 14 residues long. The CDR3 coding sequence is TGTGCCAGCAGCGCGACCGGGGTCTCCTACGAGCAGTACTTC. Amino acids: CASSATGVSYEQYF.

The CDR3 coding sequence is TGTGCCAGCAGAGCCGACAGGGGCGTCGGGGGCGAGCAGTACTTC. Encoded protein: CASRADRGVGGEQYF. The chain employs TRBV2 and TRBJ2-5, with 8 bases fitting TRBD1. The J call may be incorrect, as the DNA end agrees better with TRBJ2-7. The CDR3 length is 15 residues. Per the germline V gene, CDR1 is SNHLY and CDR2 is FYNNEI.

This chain uses TRBV18 with TRBJ2-1, with D unresolved. Trimming left V 4 bases short and J 8 bases short, with 6 bases between. The CDR3 length is 11 residues. Looked up from germline, CDR1 is KGHSH and CDR2 is LQKENI. The CDR3 reads CASSLGDEQFF. As DNA, the CDR3 is TGTGCCAGCTCACTCGGCGATGAGCAGTTCTTC.

This clone rates as medium-sized. V gene TRBV5-1 combines with J gene TRBJ2-3, with D possibly called TRBD1 or TRBD2 (5 bases each). The CDR3 spans 15 residues. Trimming took off 1 base at V and 2 bases at J, with 11 bases between the two ends. Per the germline V gene, CDR1 is SGHRS and CDR2 is YFSETQ. The CDR3 sequence: CASSLRGAHTDTQYF. CDR3 in DNA: TGCGCCAGCAGCTTGCGAGGGGCCCACACAGATACGCAGTATTTT.

This chain joins TRBV6-5 and TRBJ2-7; 9 bases align to TRBD2. The CDR3 contains 15 residues. CDR1 MNHEY and CDR2 SVGAGI come from the germline V gene. Trimming at V came to 5 bases and at J to 3 bases, leaving 8 bases not matched to a gene. Written as DNA, the CDR3 is TGTGCCAGCAGTCTGACTAGCGGAACATACTACGAGCAGTACTTC. It yields the protein CASSLTSGTYYEQYF.

The CDR3 loop reads CASNARQANQPQHF. Written as DNA, the CDR3 is TGTGCCAGCAACGCCCGACAGGCGAATCAGCCCCAGCATTTT. This chain connects TRBV6-7 to TRBJ1-5; tentatively, D is TRBD1 (6 bases). TRBV6-7 is an ORF; its function is uncertain. This CDR3 contains 14 residues. V was trimmed by 7 bases and J by 4 bases, leaving 14 bases between them.

V gene TRBV5-6 combines with J gene TRBJ1-1; D is uncertain. Trimming pared 3 bases from V and 5 bases from J, leaving 8 bases between. The germline CDR1 and CDR2 sequences are SGHDT and YYEEEE. The CDR3 runs 12 residues. The CDR3 coding sequence is TGTGCCAGCAGCTCAAGGGCGACTGAAGCTTTCTTT. The encoded protein is CASSSRATEAFF.

The rearrangement uses TRBV18 and TRBJ1-3, with unresolved D. V was cut by 6 bases and J by 0 bases, with 15 bases left in between. The CDR3 is 16 amino acids. In germline, CDR1 is KGHSH, CDR2 LQKENI. CDR3 sequence reads: CASSPTDGASGNTIYF. The CDR3 nucleotides read TGTGCCAGCTCCCCTACTGATGGCGCCTCTGGAAACACCATATATTTT.

This chain joins TRBV4-1 and TRBJ2-3; 7 nucleotides align to TRBD2. Looked up from germline, CDR1 is MGHRA and CDR2 is YSYEKL. This CDR3 comprises 15 residues. V dropped 4 bases and J dropped 3; count of bases not matched to a gene: 7. The CDR3 sequence: CASSRGGGITDTQYF. CDR3 DNA: TGCGCCAGCAGCCGGGGGGGAGGGATAACAGATACGCAGTATTTT.

V gene TRBV5-8 combines with J gene TRBJ2-2; the D gene is possibly TRBD1 (7 bases). The germline V gene has CDR1 SGHTS and CDR2 YDEGEE. The CDR3 contains 15 residues. Trimming took 4 bases from V and 5 from J, leaving 15 bases between them. CDR3 DNA sequence: TGTGCCAGCAGCCGGGGGACAGCCACGACCGGGGAGCTGTTTTTT. Translated, it gives CASSRGTATTGELFF.